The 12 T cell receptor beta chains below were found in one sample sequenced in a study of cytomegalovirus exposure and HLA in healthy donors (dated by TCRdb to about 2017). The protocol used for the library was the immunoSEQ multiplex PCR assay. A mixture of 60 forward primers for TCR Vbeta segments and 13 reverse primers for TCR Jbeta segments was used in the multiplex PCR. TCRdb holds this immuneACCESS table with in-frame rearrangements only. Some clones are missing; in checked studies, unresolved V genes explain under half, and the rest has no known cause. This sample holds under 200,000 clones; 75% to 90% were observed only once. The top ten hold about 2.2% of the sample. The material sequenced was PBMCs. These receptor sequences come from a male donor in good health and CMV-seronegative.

The CDR3: CASSWGTGGSQPQHF. As DNA, the CDR3 is TGTGCCAGCAGCTGGGGGACAGGGGGGAGTCAGCCCCAGCATTTT. The chain uses TRBV5-6 and TRBJ1-5, with 11 bases aligning to TRBD1. CDR3 length equals 15 residues. CDR1 and CDR2 from the germline V gene are SGHDT and YYEEEE. The trim removed 3 bases at V and 6 bases at J, leaving 5 bases unmatched.

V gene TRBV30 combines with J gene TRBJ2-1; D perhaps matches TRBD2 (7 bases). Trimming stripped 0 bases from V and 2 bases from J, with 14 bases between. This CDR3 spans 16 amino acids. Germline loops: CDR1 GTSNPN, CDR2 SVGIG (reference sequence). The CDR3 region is CAWSVGGGAAYNEQFF. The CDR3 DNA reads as TGTGCCTGGAGTGTTGGTGGGGGGGCCGCCTACAATGAGCAGTTCTTC. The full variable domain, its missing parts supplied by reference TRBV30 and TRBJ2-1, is SQTIHQWPATLVQPVGSPLSLECTVEGTSNPNLYWYRQAAGRGLQLLFYSVGIGQISSEVPQNLSASRPQDRQFILSSKKLLLSDSGFYLCAWSVGGGAAYNEQFFGPGTRLTVL.

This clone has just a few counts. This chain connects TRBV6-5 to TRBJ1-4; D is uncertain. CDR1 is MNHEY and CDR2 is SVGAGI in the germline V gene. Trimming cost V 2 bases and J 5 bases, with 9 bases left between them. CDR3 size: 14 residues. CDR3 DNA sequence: TGTGCCAGCAGTTACGCACACCAAAATGAAAAACTGTTTTTT. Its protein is CASSYAHQNEKLFF.

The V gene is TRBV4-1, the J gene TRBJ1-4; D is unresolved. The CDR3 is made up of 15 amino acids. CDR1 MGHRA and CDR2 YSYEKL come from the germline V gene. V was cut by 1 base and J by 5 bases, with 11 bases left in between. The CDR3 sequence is CASSQASRINEKLFF. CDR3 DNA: TGCGCCAGCAGCCAAGCTTCCAGGATAAATGAAAAACTGTTTTTT.

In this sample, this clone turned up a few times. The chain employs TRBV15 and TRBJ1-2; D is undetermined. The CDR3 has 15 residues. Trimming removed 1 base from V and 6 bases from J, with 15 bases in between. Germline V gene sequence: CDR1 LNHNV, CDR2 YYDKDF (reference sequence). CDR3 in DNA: TGTGCCACCAGCAGAGGGCTCGGGGTAGCCAATGGCTACACCTTC. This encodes CATSRGLGVANGYTF.

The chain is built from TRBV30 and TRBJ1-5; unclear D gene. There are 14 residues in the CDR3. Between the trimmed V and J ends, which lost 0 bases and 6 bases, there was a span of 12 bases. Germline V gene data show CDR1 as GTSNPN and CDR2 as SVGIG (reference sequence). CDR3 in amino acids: CAWSVGVVVQPQHF. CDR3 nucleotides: TGTGCCTGGAGTGTCGGAGTGGTTGTTCAGCCCCAGCATTTT.

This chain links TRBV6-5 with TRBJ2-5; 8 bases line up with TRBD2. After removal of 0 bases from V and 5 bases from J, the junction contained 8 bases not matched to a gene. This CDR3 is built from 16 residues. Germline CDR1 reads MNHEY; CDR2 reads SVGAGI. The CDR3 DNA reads TGTGCCAGCAGTTACTCCACTCGGGGGGGCCGGGAGACCCAGTACTTC. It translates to CASSYSTRGGRETQYF.

The CDR3 region is CASSLTGTGAGNTIYF. CDR3 nucleotide sequence: TGTGCCAGCAGCTTAACCGGGACAGGGGCTGGAAACACCATATATTTT. The chain carries TRBV5-6 and TRBJ1-3, with TRBD1 matching over 10 bases. The length of the CDR3 is 16 residues. J lost 2 bases, V lost 2 bases, and 4 bases had no gene match. Germline V gene data show CDR1 as SGHDT and CDR2 as YYEEEE.

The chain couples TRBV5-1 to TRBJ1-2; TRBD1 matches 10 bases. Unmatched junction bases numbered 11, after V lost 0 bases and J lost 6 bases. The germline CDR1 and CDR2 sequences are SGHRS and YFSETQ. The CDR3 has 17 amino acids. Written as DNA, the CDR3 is TGCGCCAGCAGCTTGGAGACAGGGGGCGCGTCGGCCCATGGCTACACCTTC. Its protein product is CASSLETGGASAHGYTF.

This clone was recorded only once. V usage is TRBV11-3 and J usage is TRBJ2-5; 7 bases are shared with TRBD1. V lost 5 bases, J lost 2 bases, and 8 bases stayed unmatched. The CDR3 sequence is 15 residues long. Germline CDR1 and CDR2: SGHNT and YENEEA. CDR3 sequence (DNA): TGTGCCAGCAGCCGACTCGGGACAGAACAAGAGACCCAGTACTTC. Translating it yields CASSRLGTEQETQYF.

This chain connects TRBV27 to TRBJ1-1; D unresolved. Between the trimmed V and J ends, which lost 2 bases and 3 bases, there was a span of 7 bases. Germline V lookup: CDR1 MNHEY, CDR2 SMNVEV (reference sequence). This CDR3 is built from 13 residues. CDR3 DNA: TGTGCCAGCAGTTTAAAGCCCGACACTGAAGCTTTCTTT. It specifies CASSLKPDTEAFF.

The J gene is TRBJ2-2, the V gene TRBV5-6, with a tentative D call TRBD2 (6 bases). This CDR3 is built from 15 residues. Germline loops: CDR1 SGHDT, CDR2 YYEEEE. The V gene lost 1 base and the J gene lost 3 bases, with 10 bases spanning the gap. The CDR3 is CASSLRDFYTGELFF. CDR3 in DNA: TGTGCCAGCAGCTTGAGGGACTTCTACACCGGGGAGCTGTTTTTT.